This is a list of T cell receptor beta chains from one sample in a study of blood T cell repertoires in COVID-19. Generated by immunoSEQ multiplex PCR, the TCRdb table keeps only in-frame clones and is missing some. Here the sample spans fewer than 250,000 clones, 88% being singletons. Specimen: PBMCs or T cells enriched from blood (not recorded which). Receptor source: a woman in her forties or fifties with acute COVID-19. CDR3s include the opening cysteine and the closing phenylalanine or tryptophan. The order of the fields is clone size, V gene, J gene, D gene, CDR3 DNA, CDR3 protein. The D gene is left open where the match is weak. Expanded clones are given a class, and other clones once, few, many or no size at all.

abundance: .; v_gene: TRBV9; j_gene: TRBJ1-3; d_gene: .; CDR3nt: TGTGCCAGCAGCGTAGACAGGGTGAGCTCTGGAAACACCATATATTTT; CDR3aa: CASSVDRVSSGNTIYF
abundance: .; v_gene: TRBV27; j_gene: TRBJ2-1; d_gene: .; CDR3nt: TGTGCCAGCAGTTTAGACGTAGGGAGCTCCTACAATGAGCAGTTCTTC; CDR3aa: CASSLDVGSSYNEQFF
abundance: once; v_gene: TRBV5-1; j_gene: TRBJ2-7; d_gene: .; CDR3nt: TGCGCCAGCAGCTTGACGGGGGAAGGGTACGAGCAGTACTTC; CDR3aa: CASSLTGEGYEQYF
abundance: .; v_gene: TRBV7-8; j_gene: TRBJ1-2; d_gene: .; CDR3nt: TGTGCCAGCAGCTATTCAGGGCATGGCTACACCTTC; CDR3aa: CASSYSGHGYTF
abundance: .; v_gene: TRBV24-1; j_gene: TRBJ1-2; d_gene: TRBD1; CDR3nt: TGTGCCACCAGTGATCCAACAGGGGGCTGGGGCTACACCTTC; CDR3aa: CATSDPTGGWGYTF
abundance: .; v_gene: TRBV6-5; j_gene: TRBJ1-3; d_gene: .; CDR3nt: TGTGCCAGCAGTTACTCGCGGACGGGGGGAAACACCATATATTTT; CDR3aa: CASSYSRTGGNTIYF
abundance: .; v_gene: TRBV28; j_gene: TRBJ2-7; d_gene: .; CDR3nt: TGTGCCAGCAGTTTACAGGTTAAGTACGAGCAGTACTTC; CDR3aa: CASSLQVKYEQYF
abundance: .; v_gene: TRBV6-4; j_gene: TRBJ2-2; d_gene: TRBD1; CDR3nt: TGTGCCAGCAGTAGAGACAGGGATGGCACCGGGGAGCTGTTTTTT; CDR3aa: CASSRDRDGTGELFF
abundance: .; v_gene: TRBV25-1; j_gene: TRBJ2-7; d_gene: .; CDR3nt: TGTGCCAGCAGTGAACTAGATATAATCGACGAGCAGTACTTC; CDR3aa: CASSELDIIDEQYF
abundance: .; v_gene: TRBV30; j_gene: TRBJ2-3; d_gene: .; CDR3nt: TGTGCCAGGGGGGAGGCCGCTAGCACAGATACGCAGTATTTT; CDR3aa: CARGEAASTDTQYF
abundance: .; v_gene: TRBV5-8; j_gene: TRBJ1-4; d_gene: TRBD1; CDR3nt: TGTGCCAGCAGGGACAGGTCTGAAAAACTGTTTTTT; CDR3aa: CASRDRSEKLFF
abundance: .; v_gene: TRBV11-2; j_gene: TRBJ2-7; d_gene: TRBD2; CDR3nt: TGTGCCAGCAGCACATCTAGCGGGAGGGCCTACGAGCAGTACTTC; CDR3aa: CASSTSSGRAYEQYF
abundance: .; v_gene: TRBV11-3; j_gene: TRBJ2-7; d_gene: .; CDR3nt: TGTGCCAGCAGCTTCACACAGGGCTACGAGCAGTACTTC; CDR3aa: CASSFTQGYEQYF
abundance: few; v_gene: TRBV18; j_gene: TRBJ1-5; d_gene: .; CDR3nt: TGTGCCAGCTCACCACCGAACTCCAATCAGCCCCAGCATTTT; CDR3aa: CASSPPNSNQPQHF
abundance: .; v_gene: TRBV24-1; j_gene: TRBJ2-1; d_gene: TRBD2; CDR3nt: TGTGCCACCAGTGACCCGGGACTAGCGGGAGGCAATGAGCAGTTCTTC; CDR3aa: CATSDPGLAGGNEQFF
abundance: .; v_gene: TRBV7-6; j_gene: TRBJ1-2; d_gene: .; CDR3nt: TGTGCCAGCAGCCCCTCGACTACTAACTATGGCTACACCTTC; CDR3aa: CASSPSTTNYGYTF
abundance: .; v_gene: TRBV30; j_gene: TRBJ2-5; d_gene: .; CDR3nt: TGTGCCTGGAGTGTACTAGAGACCCAGTACTTC; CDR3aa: CAWSVLETQYF
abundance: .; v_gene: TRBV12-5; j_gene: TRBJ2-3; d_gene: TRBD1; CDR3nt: TGTGCTAGCTCCGGACAGGTTGTGACAGATACGCAGTATTTT; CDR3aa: CASSGQVVTDTQYF
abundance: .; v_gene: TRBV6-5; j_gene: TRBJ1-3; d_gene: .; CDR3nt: TGTGCCACCAGCAATAGGATGGGCGGAAACACCATATATTTT; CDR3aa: CATSNRMGGNTIYF
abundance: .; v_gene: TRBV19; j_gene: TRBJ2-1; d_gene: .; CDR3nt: TGTGCCAGTAGCACCCGGTCTCAGCAGTTCTTC; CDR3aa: CASSTRSQQFF
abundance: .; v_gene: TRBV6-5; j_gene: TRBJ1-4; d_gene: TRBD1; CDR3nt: TGTGCCAGCAGTTTGGACAGGGGGGGTGAAAAACTGTTTTTT; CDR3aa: CASSLDRGGEKLFF
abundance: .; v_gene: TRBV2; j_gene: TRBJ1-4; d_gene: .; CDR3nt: TGTGCCAGCAGTGAACAGTTAGGAGGAGAAAAACTGTTTTTT; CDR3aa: CASSEQLGGEKLFF
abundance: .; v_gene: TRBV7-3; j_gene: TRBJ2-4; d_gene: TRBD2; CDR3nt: TGTGCCAGCAGCCCACCCGGGACTATAGCCAAAAACATTCAGTACTTC; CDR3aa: CASSPPGTIAKNIQYF
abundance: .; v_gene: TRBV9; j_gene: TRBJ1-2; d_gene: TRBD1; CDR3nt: TGTGCCAGCAGCCCCCAGACAGGGCGCCCCTATGGCTACACCTTC; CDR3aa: CASSPQTGRPYGYTF
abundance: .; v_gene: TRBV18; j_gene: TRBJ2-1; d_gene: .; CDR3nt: TGTGCCAGCTCACCACCGGACAGAGGCAATGAGCAGTTCTTC; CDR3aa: CASSPPDRGNEQFF
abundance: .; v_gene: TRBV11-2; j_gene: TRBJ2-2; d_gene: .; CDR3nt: TGTGCCAGCAGCTTAGTTCAGGATATTTATACCGGGGAGCTGTTTTTT; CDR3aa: CASSLVQDIYTGELFF
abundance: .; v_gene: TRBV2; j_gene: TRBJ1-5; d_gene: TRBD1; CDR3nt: TGTGCCAGCAGTGAGTTAGGGACAGAAATATATAGCAATCAGCCCCAGCATTTT; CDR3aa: CASSELGTEIYSNQPQHF
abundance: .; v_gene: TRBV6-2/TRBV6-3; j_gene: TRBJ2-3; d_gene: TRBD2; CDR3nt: TGTGCCAGCAGTTACTCGAAGGCTGCGGGAGGGGGGGCAGATACGCAGTATTTT; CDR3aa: CASSYSKAAGGGADTQYF
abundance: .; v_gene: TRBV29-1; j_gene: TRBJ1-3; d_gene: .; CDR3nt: TGCAGCGTTGAAGACAGCTCTGGAAACACCATATATTTT; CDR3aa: CSVEDSSGNTIYF
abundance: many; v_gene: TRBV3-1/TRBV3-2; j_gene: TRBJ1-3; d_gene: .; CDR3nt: TGTGCCAGCAGCCATACTGCTAGCTCTGGAAACACCATATATTTT; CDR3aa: CASSHTASSGNTIYF
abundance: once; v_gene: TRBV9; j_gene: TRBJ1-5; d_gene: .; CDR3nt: TGTGCCAGCAGCGTAGTACTAAGGACGAGGGATCAGCCCCAGCATTTT; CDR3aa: CASSVVLRTRDQPQHF
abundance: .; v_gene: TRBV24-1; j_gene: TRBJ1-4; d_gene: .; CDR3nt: TGTGCCACCAGACAAAATAATGAAAAACTGTTTTTT; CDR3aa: CATRQNNEKLFF
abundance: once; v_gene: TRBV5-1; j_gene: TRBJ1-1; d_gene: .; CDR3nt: TGCGCCAGCAGCCCGCTATTAACCACTGAAGCTTTCTTT; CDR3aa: CASSPLLTTEAFF
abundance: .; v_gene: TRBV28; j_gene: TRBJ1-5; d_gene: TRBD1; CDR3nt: TGTGCCAGCAGTCTAGCAGGGGGCAGCAATCAGCCCCAGCATTTT; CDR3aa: CASSLAGGSNQPQHF
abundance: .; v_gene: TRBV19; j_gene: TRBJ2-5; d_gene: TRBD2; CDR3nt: TGTGCCAGTAGTTCAGGTGGACTAGCGGGAGGTGGGACCCAGTACTTC; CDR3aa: CASSSGGLAGGGTQYF
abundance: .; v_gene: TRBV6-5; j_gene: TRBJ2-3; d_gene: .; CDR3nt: TGTGCCAGCAGTTACAGGATGATGAGGGCAGATACGCAGTATTTT; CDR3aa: CASSYRMMRADTQYF
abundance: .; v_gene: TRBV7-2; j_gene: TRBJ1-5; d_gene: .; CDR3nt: TGTGCCAGCAGCTTAGTGGGGGGATGGAGCAATCAGCCCCAGCATTTT; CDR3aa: CASSLVGGWSNQPQHF
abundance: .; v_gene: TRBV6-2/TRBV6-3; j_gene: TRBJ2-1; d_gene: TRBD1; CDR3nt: TGTGCCAGCAGTTCTGGGACAGGTTACAATGAGCAGTTCTTC; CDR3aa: CASSSGTGYNEQFF
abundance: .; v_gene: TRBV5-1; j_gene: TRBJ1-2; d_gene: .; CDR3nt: TGCGCCAGCAGCTTTGGTGCCCGGTATGGCTACACCTTC; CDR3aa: CASSFGARYGYTF
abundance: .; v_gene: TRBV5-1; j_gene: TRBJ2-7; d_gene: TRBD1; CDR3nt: TGCGCCAGCAGCTTGGGGACAGGGCGCGCGGACGAGCAGTACTTC; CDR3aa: CASSLGTGRADEQYF
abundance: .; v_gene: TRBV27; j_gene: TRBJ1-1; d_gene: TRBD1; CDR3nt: TGTGCCAGCAGAGGAATCGGGACAGTCACAGCTTTCTTT; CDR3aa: CASRGIGTVTAFF
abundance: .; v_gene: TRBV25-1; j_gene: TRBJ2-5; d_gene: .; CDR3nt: TGTGCCAGCAGTACCCCGACAGGGAGGGAGACCCAGTACTTC; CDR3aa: CASSTPTGRETQYF
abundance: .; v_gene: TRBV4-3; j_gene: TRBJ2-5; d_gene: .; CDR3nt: TGCGCCAGCAGCCGCCGGACAGAAGAGACCCAGTACTTC; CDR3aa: CASSRRTEETQYF
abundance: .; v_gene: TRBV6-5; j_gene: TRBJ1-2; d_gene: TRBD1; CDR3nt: TGTGCCAGCAGTCGCGACAGGGCGAACTATGGCTACACCTTC; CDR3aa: CASSRDRANYGYTF
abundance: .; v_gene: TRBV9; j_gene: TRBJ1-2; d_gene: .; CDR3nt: TGTGCCAGCAGCGTATCGGGCAGCGGCTATGGCTACACCTTC; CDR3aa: CASSVSGSGYGYTF
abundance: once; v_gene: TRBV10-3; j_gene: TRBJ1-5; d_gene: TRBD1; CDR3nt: TGTGCCACCAAGCCCGGACAGGGGCATCAGCCCCAGCATTTT; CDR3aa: CATKPGQGHQPQHF
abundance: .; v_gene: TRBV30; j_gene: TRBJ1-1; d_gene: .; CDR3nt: TGTGCCTGGGTAATGAACACTGAAGCTTTCTTT; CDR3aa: CAWVMNTEAFF
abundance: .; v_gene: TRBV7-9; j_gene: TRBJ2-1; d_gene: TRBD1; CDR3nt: TGTGCCAGCAGCTTGGGACAGCCGAACGAGCAGTTCTTC; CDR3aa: CASSLGQPNEQFF
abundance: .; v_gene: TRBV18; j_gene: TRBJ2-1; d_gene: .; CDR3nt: TGTGCCAGCTCACCCTTCCAGAACAATGAGCAGTTCTTC; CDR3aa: CASSPFQNNEQFF
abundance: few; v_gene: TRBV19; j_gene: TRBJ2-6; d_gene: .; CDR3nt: TGTGCCAGTACCCTAAGGGGCAGCGGGGCCAACGTCCTGACTTTC; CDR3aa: CASTLRGSGANVLTF
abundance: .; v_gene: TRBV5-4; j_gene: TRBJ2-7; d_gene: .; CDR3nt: TGTGCCAGCAGCAGAGAGATCAACTACGAGCAGTACTTC; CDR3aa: CASSREINYEQYF
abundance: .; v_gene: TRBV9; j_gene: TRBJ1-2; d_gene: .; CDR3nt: TGTGCCAGCAGCGTAGTCGCAGAGAAGGAGGGTGGCTACACCTTC; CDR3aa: CASSVVAEKEGGYTF
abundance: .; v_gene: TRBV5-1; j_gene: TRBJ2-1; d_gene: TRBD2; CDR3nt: TGCGCCAGCAGCTTAGCGGGGCAGACCTACAATGAGCAGTTCTTC; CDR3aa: CASSLAGQTYNEQFF
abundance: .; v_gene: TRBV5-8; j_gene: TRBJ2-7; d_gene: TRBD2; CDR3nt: TGTGCCAGCAGCTTCAGAGCGGGAAATCCGTCGGGCGAGCAGTACTTC; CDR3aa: CASSFRAGNPSGEQYF